A single sample is the source of the 24 T cell receptor beta chains below, sequenced in a study of breast tumors, draining lymph nodes, adjacent tissues. TCRdb processed the multiplex PCR reads anew with MiXCR; each CDR3 protein has one entry. The sample lists tens of thousands of distinct CDR3 sequences, 25% to 40% occurring once. Sequenced input: breast tumor tissue. The receptor source for this set is a female donor with breast cancer. Some clones in this sample may be carry-over from other donors' samples.

This chain uses TRBV20-1 with TRBJ1-2; D possibly corresponds to TRBD1 (6 bases). CDR1 is DFQATT, CDR2 SNEGSKA, per germline (reference sequence). This CDR3 contains 15 residues. The V end was cut by 6 bases, the J end by 0 bases, with 17 bases between. The CDR3 reads CSAAKRDTSNYGYTF. In DNA, the CDR3 is TGCAGTGCAGCGAAGCGGGACACCTCTAACTATGGCTACACCTTC.

As for this clonotype: Possible read error: a much larger clone is one base away. This sequence joins TRBV6-4 and TRBJ2-2, with D possibly being TRBD2 (6 bases). Germline loops: CDR1 MRHNA, CDR2 SNTAGT. CDR3 length: 15 residues. V dropped 3 bases and J dropped 4 bases, with 12 bases sitting between them. The CDR3 DNA reads as TGTGCCAGCAGTGAGTCCGCGGGGAGCACCGGGGAGCTGTTTTTT. Its translation: CASSESAGSTGELFF.

This clonotype came up many times. The chain combines TRBV24-1 with TRBJ1-5, with 9 positions matching TRBD1. CDR1 is KGHDR, CDR2 SFDVKD, per germline. There are 16 residues in the CDR3. V gave up 4 bases and J gave up 3 bases; unmatched junction bases: 6. CDR3: CATSDDRQGDNQPQHF. CDR3 coding DNA: TGTGCCACCAGTGACGACCGACAGGGGGACAATCAGCCCCAGCATTTT.

By sample share, this clonotype is medium-sized. The chain has TRBV9 and TRBJ2-7; 9 nucleotides match TRBD1. CDR3 length: 15 residues. CDR1 is SGDLS and CDR2 is YYNGEE in the germline V gene. The V and J ends lost 3 bases and 4 bases, in that order; junction bases with no gene match: 8. CDR3 in amino acids: CASSASGTGTYEQYF. The CDR3 nucleotides read TGTGCCAGCAGCGCCTCCGGGACAGGGACGTACGAGCAGTACTTC.

The chain links TRBV6-2 or TRBV6-3 to TRBJ2-7, with 9 bases identical to TRBD2. The CDR3 is made up of 15 amino acids. The junction had 4 bases not matched to a gene; V was cut back by 2 bases and J by 2 bases. Germline lookup yields CDR1 MNHEY and CDR2 SVGEGT. The DNA of the CDR3 is TGTGCCAGCAGTTACCAAGCGGGAGGAACCTACGAGCAGTACTTC. This gives the protein CASSYQAGGTYEQYF.

This clonotype was recorded many times. V gene TRBV9 combines with J gene TRBJ2-1; D not resolved. V gave up 0 bases and J gave up 1 base, with 11 bases separating them. CDR1 and CDR2 (germline): SGDLS, YYNGEE. The CDR3 runs to 16 residues. The CDR3 sequence: CASSVDAGASYNEQFF. The CDR3 DNA reads as TGTGCCAGCAGCGTAGACGCCGGAGCATCCTACAATGAGCAGTTCTTC.

There are many counts of this clonotype. The rearrangement uses TRBV19 and TRBJ2-2; 11 nucleotides align to TRBD2. Germline V gene sequence: CDR1 LNHDA, CDR2 SQIVND (reference sequence). V shed 1 base and J 2 bases; nucleotides not matched to a gene: 0. The CDR3 length is 16 residues. CDR3 residues: CASSIGLAGNTGELFF. DNA for the CDR3: TGTGCCAGTAGTATAGGACTAGCGGGAAACACCGGGGAGCTGTTTTTT.

The rearrangement joins TRBV2 to TRBJ2-7; TRBD1 is a possible D gene (6 bases). V dropped 6 bases and J dropped 7 bases, with 13 bases sitting between them. CDR3 size: 12 residues. Germline V lookup: CDR1 SNHLY, CDR2 FYNNEI. The CDR3 protein is CASSLIGGEQYF. CDR3 in DNA: TGTGCCAGCAGCCTTATAGGGGGAGAGCAGTACTTC. Drawing the rest from reference TRBV2 and TRBJ2-7, the complete variable domain is EPEVTQTPSHQVTQMGQEVILRCVPISNHLYFYWYRQILGQKVEFLVSFYNNEISEKSEIFDDQFSVERPDGSNFTLKIRSTKLEDSAMYFCASSLIGGEQYFGPGTRLTVT.

This clonotype was found many times. This rearrangement joins TRBV3-1 to TRBJ1-2; D call uncertain. The germline V gene encodes CDR1 LGHDT and CDR2 YNNKEL (reference sequence). Trimming stripped 1 base from V and 6 bases from J, with 9 bases between. This CDR3 is 13 amino acids long. The CDR3 here is CASSQVLRDGYTF. CDR3 sequence (DNA): TGTGCCAGCAGCCAAGTTCTGCGGGATGGCTACACCTTC. Full variable domain (outside the CDR3, taken from reference TRBV3-1 and TRBJ1-2): DTAVSQTPKYLVTQMGNDKSIKCEQNLGHDTMYWYKQDSKKFLKIMFSYNNKELIINETVPNRFSPKSPDKAHLNLHINSLELGDSAVYFCASSQVLRDGYTFGSGTRLTVV.

This clonotype was observed many times. The chain joins TRBV6-6 to TRBJ2-7, with 11 nucleotides matching TRBD2. V was clipped by 2 bases and J by 0 bases; unmatched bases: 6. The CDR3 covers 17 residues. Germline V gene sequence: CDR1 MNHNY, CDR2 SVGAGI (reference sequence). The DNA for the CDR3 is TGTGCCAGCAGTTACGCGGTAGCGGGAGGGTTCTCCTACGAGCAGTACTTC. Amino acids: CASSYAVAGGFSYEQYF.

Remarks on this clonotype: This may stem from a read error, because a much larger clone lies one nucleotide away. The chain joins TRBV30 to TRBJ1-4, with 9 nucleotides matching TRBD1. Germline V gene data show CDR1 as GTSNPN and CDR2 as SVGIG (reference sequence). CDR3 length: 14 residues. Trimming cost V 2 bases and J 7 bases; bases outside gene matches: 5. The CDR3 coding sequence is TGTGCCTGGAGTTCGGGACAGGGTAGTGAAAAACTGTTTTTT. It translates to CAWSSGQGSEKLFF.

This clonotype was observed many times. The chain combines TRBV6-5 with TRBJ2-1; 14 bases are a match to TRBD2. V gave up 9 bases and J gave up 15 bases; unmatched junction bases: 7. The CDR3 has 12 residues. CDR1 is MNHEY and CDR2 is SVGAGI in the germline V gene. The CDR3 region has the DNA TGTGCCAGTTATGGACTAGCGGGAGGTTTGTTCTTC. Its protein is CASYGLAGGLFF.

This clonotype was seen more than once but under ten times. In nucleotides, the CDR3 is TGTGCCAGTAGTACCCTTTCGGCCAAAAACATTCAGTACTTC. Its protein is CASSTLSAKNIQYF. This chain joins TRBV19 and TRBJ2-4; D is undetermined. The CDR3 totals 14 residues. In germline, CDR1 is LNHDA, CDR2 SQIVND (reference sequence). The V end lost 4 bases, the J end lost 1 base, and 8 bases lay between the germline ends.

Ten or more counts support this clonotype. The DNA for the CDR3 is TGTGCCAGCAGCACAACCGGGAACTATGGCTACACCTTC. Its translation is CASSTTGNYGYTF. The V gene is TRBV5-4, the J gene TRBJ1-2; D is unclear. The germline CDR1 and CDR2 sequences are SGHNT and YYREEE (reference sequence). The CDR3 has 13 residues. Trimming removed 4 bases from V and 2 bases from J, with 9 bases in between.

This clonotype came up a few times. The chain combines TRBV7-2 with TRBJ1-1, with D perhaps TRBD1 (5 bases). This CDR3 spans 15 amino acids. Germline V CDR1 and CDR2: SGHTA, FQGNSA. Trimming left V 3 bases short and J 4 bases short, with 15 bases between. The CDR3 protein is CASSFRPPDSTEAFF. CDR3 in DNA: TGTGCCAGCAGCTTTCGCCCTCCCGACAGCACTGAAGCTTTCTTT.

Concerning this clonotype: This could be a read error, since a much larger clone is one nucleotide away. V and J are TRBV6-1 and TRBJ2-5; no definite D call. The CDR3 is 14 amino acids. Deletions cut 2 bases from V and 2 bases from J, with 9 bases between. Germline CDR1 is MNHNS and CDR2 is SASEGT. The CDR3 is CASSEWNDQETQYF. The CDR3, as DNA: TGTGCCAGCAGTGAATGGAACGATCAAGAGACCCAGTACTTC.

This clonotype was counted many times. The chain joins TRBV2 to TRBJ2-2; no clear D. CDR3 length equals 12 residues. Per germline, CDR1 SNHLY and CDR2 FYNNEI. V was shortened by 0 bases and J by 6 bases, with 2 bases between the two germline ends. CDR3 sequence reads: CASSEAPGELFF. The CDR3 DNA sequence: TGTGCCAGCAGTGAAGCGCCCGGGGAGCTGTTTTTT.

This clonotype was seen many times. The chain joins TRBV28 to TRBJ2-7; either TRBD1 or TRBD2 may supply D (5 bases each). Germline lookup yields CDR1 MDHEN and CDR2 SYDVKM. The CDR3 length is 12 residues. The V end was cut by 2 bases, the J end by 5 bases, with 7 bases between. The DNA of the CDR3 is TGTGCCAGCAGTTTAGAGGGGAACGAGCAGTACTTC. The encoded protein is CASSLEGNEQYF. Combining the CDR3 with reference TRBV28 and TRBJ2-7 gives the whole variable domain DVKVTQSSRYLVKRTGEKVFLECVQDMDHENMFWYRQDPGLGLRLIYFSYDVKMKEKGDIPEGYSVSREKKERFSLILESASTNQTSMYLCASSLEGNEQYFGPGTRLTVT.

This clonotype is labeled medium-sized (0.01 to 0.1%). V usage is TRBV7-2 and J usage is TRBJ2-3; 7 positions agree with TRBD2. J lost 0 bases, V lost 5 bases, and 5 bases had no gene match. The CDR3 extends over 15 amino acids. In germline, CDR1 is SGHTA, CDR2 FQGNSA. CDR3 nucleotide sequence: TGTGCCAGCAGCCCAGCGGGGACTAGCACAGATACGCAGTATTTT. Translating it yields CASSPAGTSTDTQYF.

The table lists this clonotype with many counts. The J gene is TRBJ2-7, the V gene TRBV30; no clear D. V was pared by 0 bases and J by 2 bases, with 11 bases between. Germline CDR1 is GTSNPN and CDR2 is SVGIG (reference sequence). The CDR3 sequence is 14 residues long. The CDR3 region is CAWSVSSTTYEQYF. CDR3 DNA sequence: TGTGCCTGGAGTGTGTCATCTACCACCTACGAGCAGTACTTC.

Many counts were recorded for this clonotype. The gene calls are TRBV5-1 and TRBJ2-3; 12 bases are a match to TRBD2. The CDR3 consists of 16 residues. The germline V gene has CDR1 SGHRS and CDR2 YFSETQ. With V trimmed by 0 bases and J by 5 bases, 4 bases remained unmatched. CDR3 protein: CASSLGLAGELDTQYF. The CDR3 DNA is TGCGCCAGCAGCTTGGGACTAGCGGGAGAATTAGATACGCAGTATTTT.

This clonotype was found many times. This chain joins TRBV6-2 or TRBV6-3 and TRBJ2-3, with TRBD2 matching over 7 bases. The CDR3 length is 18 residues. The junction had 18 bases not matched to a gene; V was cut back by 8 bases and J by 1 base. Germline V CDR1 and CDR2: MNHEY, SVGEGT. The DNA for the CDR3 is TGTGCCAGCGAGGACGACGGGGGGAGGGCCGGCCGCACAGATACGCAGTATTTT. Translated: CASEDDGGRAGRTDTQYF.

About this clonotype: One end of the junction varies from germline; a read error may be responsible. The chain couples TRBV24-1 to TRBJ2-2; TRBD1 matches at 7 bases. CDR3 length equals 16 residues. Germline V gene data show CDR1 as KGHDR and CDR2 as SFDVKD. The CDR3 DNA reads TGTGCCACCAGTGAGACAGGGAAGCAAGAAGGCCGGGGAGCTGTTTTT. It translates to CATSETGKQEGRGAVF.

This clonotype was recorded once. A much larger clonotype is one base distant, so this may be a read error. This chain joins TRBV27 and TRBJ2-1; 8 bases align to TRBD2. There are 18 residues in the CDR3. V was clipped by 2 bases and J by 2 bases; unmatched bases: 11. Germline loops: CDR1 MNHEY, CDR2 SMNVEV (reference sequence). CDR3 residues: CASSLTSGSLFAYNEQFF. CDR3 in DNA: TGTGCCAGCAGTTTAACCAGCGGGAGCCTCTTTGCCTACAATGAGCAGTTCTTC.